This TCR beta chain was identified during a study of somatic mutations in cytotoxic T cells in rheumatoid arthritis. Study details: Flow cytometry sorted some V beta antibody-stained T-cell populations to nearly 100% purity, V beta1+ cells among them being sequenced for TCRB. Study-level findings and limits: The slightly lower representation of TRBV07 among rheumatoid arthritis patients did not undergo correction for multiple comparisons. The authors did not know the antigen targets of the expanded CD8+ clones.

Concerning this clone itself: What it recognizes is unknown.

V shed 3 bases and J 6 bases; nucleotides not matched to a gene: 3. CDR3 size: 14 residues. Germline lookup yields CDR1 SGDLS and CDR2 YYNGEE. Sequencing was performed with immunoSEQ multiplex PCR; in TCRdb, only in-frame clones are kept and a portion is missing. Of about 26,000 clones listed, 82% are singletons. This clonotype was obtained from a man in his forties or fifties in good health. Sequenced input: CD8+ T cells sorted from blood. This chain connects TRBV9 to TRBJ1-5; 10 bases agree with TRBD1. This CDR3 is CASSAGDRGQPQHF. The CDR3 DNA follows: TGTGCCAGCAGCGCCGGGGACAGGGGTCAGCCCCAGCATTTT.